The following is a T cell receptor beta chain sequence with its context. Only in-frame clones appear in the TCRdb table, and some are missing; sequencing was by immunoSEQ multiplex PCR. The sample consists of 130,000 to 150,000 clones, 70% to 90% of them appearing once. The sample belongs to a study of T cell responses to AZD1222 COVID-19 vaccine. Source: peripheral blood, taken 28 days after the second AZD1222 dose. The receptor was derived from an adult who received the AZD1222 COVID-19 vaccine.

The CDR3, as DNA: TGTGCCAGCTCCCCTCAAGCCCTCCTAGAAAACATTCAGTACTTC. Protein: CASSPQALLENIQYF. This sequence joins TRBV18 and TRBJ2-4, with unresolved D. This CDR3 spans 15 amino acids. V shed 6 bases and J shed 5 bases, with 17 bases lying between them. Germline-derived CDR1 and CDR2 are KGHSH and LQKENI.